The rows below give T cell receptor beta chains drawn from one sample of a study of beta chain features in type 1 diabetes. Produced via immunoSEQ multiplex PCR; TCRdb's table is partial and in-frame only. The sample records about 360,000 clones, roughly an eighth being singletons. Sequences were obtained from naive CD4+ T cells from blood. These receptor sequences come from a man younger than 35 in good health. Each CDR3 is given with its conserved first and last residue. The D gene is left open where the match is weak. Only part of the rows carry a size: once, few, many, or a class if the clone is expanded.

D gene | J gene | clone size | V gene | CDR3 DNA | CDR3 protein
TRBD1 | TRBJ1-1 | few | TRBV5-1 | TGCGCCAGCAGCCCGTTACAGGGGCCGAACACTGAAGCTTTCTTT | CASSPLQGPNTEAFF
. | TRBJ1-3 | . | TRBV19 | TGTGCCAGTAGAAACGATACACCGTCGGGAAACACCATATATTTT | CASRNDTPSGNTIYF
TRBD1 | TRBJ2-2 | . | TRBV28 | TGTGCCAGCAAAGGTGGGACAGGAAACACCGGGGAGCTGTTTTTT | CASKGGTGNTGELFF
TRBD1 | TRBJ1-1 | . | TRBV6-6 | TGTGCCAGCAGTCCCGGGACAGGGAACACTGAAGCTTTCTTT | CASSPGTGNTEAFF
. | TRBJ2-6 | . | TRBV28 | TGTGCCAGCAGTTTTTCGGACATTCCCTCTGGGGCCAACGTCCTGACTTTC | CASSFSDIPSGANVLTF
. | TRBJ2-7 | few | TRBV11-2 | TGTGCCAGCATGGGTGAGTCGGGCTACGAGCAGTACTTC | CASMGESGYEQYF
. | TRBJ2-3 | few | TRBV7-9 | TGTGCCAGCAGCCAGGGCGGAAGCACAGATACGCAGTATTTT | CASSQGGSTDTQYF
. | TRBJ1-1 | few | TRBV30 | TGTGCCTGGAGTTACTGGGAGAGTATGAACACTGAAGCTTTCTTT | CAWSYWESMNTEAFF
. | TRBJ2-1 | many | TRBV30 | TGTGCCTGGTGGGGAGTAAGGGTCAATGAGCAGTTCTTC | CAWWGVRVNEQFF
TRBD2 | TRBJ2-7 | . | TRBV7-9 | TGTGCCAGCAGCTCGACTAGCGGGGGGCCCAACGAGCAGTACTTC | CASSSTSGGPNEQYF
. | TRBJ1-1 | few | TRBV2 | TGTGCCAGCAGGCGGGTCAACACTGAAGCTTTCTTT | CASRRVNTEAFF
. | TRBJ1-6 | few | TRBV4-2 | TGTGCCAGCAGCCAAGTCGGGGGGGCAAATTCACCCCTCCACTTT | CASSQVGGANSPLHF
TRBD2 | TRBJ2-3 | few | TRBV9 | TGTGCCAGCAGCGTAGCTAGCGGCCTCACAGATACGCAGTATTTT | CASSVASGLTDTQYF
. | TRBJ2-3 | . | TRBV6-5 | TGTGCCAGCTTTGAGCTCGGCACAGATACGCAGTATTTT | CASFELGTDTQYF
TRBD1 | TRBJ2-3 | . | TRBV7-3 | TGTGCCAGCAGCCGGGACAGAAGCACAGATACGCAGTATTTT | CASSRDRSTDTQYF
. | TRBJ1-5 | . | TRBV19 | TGTGCCAGTAGTACTTTACAGAGACATAGCAATCAGCCCCAGCATTTT | CASSTLQRHSNQPQHF
TRBD1 | TRBJ2-2 | . | TRBV6-6 | TGTGCCAGCAGTTCCCGGACAGGGGAAGTCGGGGAGCTGTTTTTT | CASSSRTGEVGELFF
. | TRBJ1-2 | few | TRBV5-4 | TGTGCCAGCAGCTCGCGGAGAGCTAACTATGGCTACACCTTC | CASSSRRANYGYTF
TRBD2 | TRBJ2-1 | . | TRBV25-1 | TGTGCCAACACCCGAAGCGGGAGAGGGTACAATGAGCAGTTCTTC | CANTRSGRGYNEQFF
. | TRBJ1-5 | . | TRBV25-1 | TGTGCCAGCAGTGAATCCGGGTATAGCAATCAGCCCCAGCATTTT | CASSESGYSNQPQHF
. | TRBJ1-5 | . | TRBV28 | TGTGCCAGCAGCCGTGACACTAATCAGCCCCAGCATTTT | CASSRDTNQPQHF
. | TRBJ1-1 | . | TRBV5-1 | TGCGCCAGCAGCTTGGGGGCTCCGAACACTGAAGCTTTCTTT | CASSLGAPNTEAFF